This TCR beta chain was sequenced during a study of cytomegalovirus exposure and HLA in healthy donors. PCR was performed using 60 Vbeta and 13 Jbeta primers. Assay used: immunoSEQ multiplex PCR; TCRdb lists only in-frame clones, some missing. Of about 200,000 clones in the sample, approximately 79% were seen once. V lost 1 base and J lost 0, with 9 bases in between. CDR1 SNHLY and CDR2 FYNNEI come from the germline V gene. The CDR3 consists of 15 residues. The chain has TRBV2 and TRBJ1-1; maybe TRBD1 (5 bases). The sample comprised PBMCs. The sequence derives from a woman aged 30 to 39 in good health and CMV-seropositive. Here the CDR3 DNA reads TGTGCCAGCAGTGAAGAAGCGACAGTGAACACTGAAGCTTTCTTT. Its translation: CASSEEATVNTEAFF.